This paragraph covers one T cell receptor (beta chain) sequence. What it recognizes is unknown. Arm-PCR of CDR3 regions with iRepertoire HTBI primers generated TCR beta libraries. TCRdb reprocessed the multiplex PCR reads via MiXCR and lists one record per CDR3 protein. The sample records approximately 690,000 distinct CDR3 sequences, 25% to 30% being singletons. The time point is: persistent/refractory GD, antithyroid drugs over 5 years with positive TRAb. After RNA was extracted from PBMCs, the TCR library was made from it. CDR1 and CDR2 (germline): SGHDT, YYEEEE. Trimming cost V 3 bases and J 10 bases, with 31 bases left between them. The CDR3 is 19 amino acids. The data originate from a study of regulatory T cells in long-lasting Graves disease. Regarding the study as a whole: A greater number of public clonotypes (about 3,000) was shared by persistent patients than by new patients (roughly 930).

This clonotype originated in a female donor with Graves disease. The chain is built from TRBV5-6 and TRBJ1-4; D may be TRBD1 (6 bases). This specimen consisted of peripheral blood mononuclear cells (PBMCs), obtained when the disease was refractory, from a patient treated with antithyroid drugs. CDR3 DNA sequence: TGTGCCAGCAGCTCCCTCGGAGACAGGCCCAGATCCGGAGGTGGAAAACTGTTTTTT. It encodes CASSSLGDRPRSGGGKLFF.